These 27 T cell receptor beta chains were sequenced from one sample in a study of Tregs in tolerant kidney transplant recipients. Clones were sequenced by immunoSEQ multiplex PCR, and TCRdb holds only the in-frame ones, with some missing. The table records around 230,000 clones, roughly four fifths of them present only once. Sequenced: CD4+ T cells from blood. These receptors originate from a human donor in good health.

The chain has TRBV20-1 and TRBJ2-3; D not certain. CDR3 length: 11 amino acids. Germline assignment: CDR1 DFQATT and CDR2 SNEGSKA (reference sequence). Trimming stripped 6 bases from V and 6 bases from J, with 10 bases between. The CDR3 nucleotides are TGCAGTGCCAGTCAATCGGATACGCAGTATTTT. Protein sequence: CSASQSDTQYF.

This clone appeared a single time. For the CDR3, the DNA is TGCGCCAGCAGCTTGGCCACAGGGGGCGCAGGTCGTACTGAAGCTTTCTTT. This sequence encodes CASSLATGGAGRTEAFF. V is TRBV5-1 and J is TRBJ1-1; 9 nucleotides agree with TRBD1. The CDR3 runs 17 residues. The germline gives CDR1 SGHRS, CDR2 YFSETQ. J lost 5 bases, V lost 0 bases, and 11 bases had no gene match.

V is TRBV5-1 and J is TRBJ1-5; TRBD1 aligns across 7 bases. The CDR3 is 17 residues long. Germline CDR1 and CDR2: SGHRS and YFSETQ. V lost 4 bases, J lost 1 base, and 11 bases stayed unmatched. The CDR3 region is CASSAADRARSNQPQHF. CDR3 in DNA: TGCGCCAGCAGCGCCGCCGACAGGGCCAGGAGCAATCAGCCCCAGCATTTT. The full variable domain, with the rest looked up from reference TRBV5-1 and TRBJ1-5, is KAGVTQTPRYLIKTRGQQVTLSCSPISGHRSVSWYQQTPGQGLQFLFEYFSETQRNKGNFPGRFSGRQFSNSRSEMNVSTLELGDSALYLCASSAADRARSNQPQHFGDGTRLSIL.

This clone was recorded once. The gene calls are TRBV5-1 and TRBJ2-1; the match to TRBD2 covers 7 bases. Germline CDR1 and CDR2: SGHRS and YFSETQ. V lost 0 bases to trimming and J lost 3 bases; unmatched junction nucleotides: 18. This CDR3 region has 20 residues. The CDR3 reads CASSLVAIPGKLALYNEQFF. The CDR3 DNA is TGCGCCAGCAGCTTGGTGGCGATTCCGGGCAAACTAGCGCTCTACAATGAGCAGTTCTTC.

CDR3 sequence: CASSGELGNEQFF. CDR3 sequence (DNA): TGTGCCAGCTCAGGGGAGTTAGGCAATGAGCAGTTCTTC. The chain recombines TRBV18 with TRBJ2-1, with D possibly matching TRBD2 (5 bases). The germline gives CDR1 KGHSH, CDR2 LQKENI. This CDR3 is built from 13 residues. V lost 5 bases and J lost 6, with 11 bases in between.

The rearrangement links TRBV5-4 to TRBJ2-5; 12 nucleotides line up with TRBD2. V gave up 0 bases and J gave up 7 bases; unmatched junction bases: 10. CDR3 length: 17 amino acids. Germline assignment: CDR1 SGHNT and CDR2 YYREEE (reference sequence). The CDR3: CASSLDGLAGGHGTQYF. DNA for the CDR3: TGTGCCAGCAGCTTGGATGGTCTAGCGGGGGGGCATGGGACCCAGTACTTC.

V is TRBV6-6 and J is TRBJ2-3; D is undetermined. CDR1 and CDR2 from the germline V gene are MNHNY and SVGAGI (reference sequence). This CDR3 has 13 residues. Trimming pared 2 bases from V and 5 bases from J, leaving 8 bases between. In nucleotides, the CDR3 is TGTGCCAGCAGTTACGCAAGGGAAGATACGCAGTATTTT. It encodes CASSYAREDTQYF.

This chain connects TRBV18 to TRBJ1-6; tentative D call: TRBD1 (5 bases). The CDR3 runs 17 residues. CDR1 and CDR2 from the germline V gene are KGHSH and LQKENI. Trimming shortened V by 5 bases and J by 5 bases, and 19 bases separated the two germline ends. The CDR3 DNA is TGTGCCAGCTCATCCCAGGGCAGGATGCACAATAATTCACCCCTCCACTTT. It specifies CASSSQGRMHNNSPLHF.

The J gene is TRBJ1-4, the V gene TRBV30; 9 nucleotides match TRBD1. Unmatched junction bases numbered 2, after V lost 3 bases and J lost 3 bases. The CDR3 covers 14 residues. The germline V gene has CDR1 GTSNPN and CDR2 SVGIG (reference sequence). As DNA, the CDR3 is TGTGCCTGGAGCCGACAGGGGGCTAATGAAAAACTGTTTTTT. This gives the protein CAWSRQGANEKLFF.

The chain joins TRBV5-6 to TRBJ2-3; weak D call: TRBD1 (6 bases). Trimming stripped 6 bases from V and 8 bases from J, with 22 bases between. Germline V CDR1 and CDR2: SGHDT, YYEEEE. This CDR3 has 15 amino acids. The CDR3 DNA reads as TGTGCCAGCACCCTCCAGGGCAGGGGTCTTTTTACGCAGTATTTT. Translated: CASTLQGRGLFTQYF.

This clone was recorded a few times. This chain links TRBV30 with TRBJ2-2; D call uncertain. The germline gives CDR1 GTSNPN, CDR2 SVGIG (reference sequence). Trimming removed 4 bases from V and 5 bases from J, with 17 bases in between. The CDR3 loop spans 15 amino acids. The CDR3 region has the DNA TGTGCCTGGAATCCGGCCCCCGGGTGGACCGGGGAGCTGTTTTTT. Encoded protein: CAWNPAPGWTGELFF.

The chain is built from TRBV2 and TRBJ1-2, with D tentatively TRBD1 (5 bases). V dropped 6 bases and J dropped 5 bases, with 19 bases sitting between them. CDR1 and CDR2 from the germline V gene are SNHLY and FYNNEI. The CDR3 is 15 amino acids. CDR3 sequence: CASRRGVDQGYGYTF. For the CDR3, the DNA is TGTGCCAGCAGGCGAGGGGTGGACCAAGGGTATGGCTACACCTTC.

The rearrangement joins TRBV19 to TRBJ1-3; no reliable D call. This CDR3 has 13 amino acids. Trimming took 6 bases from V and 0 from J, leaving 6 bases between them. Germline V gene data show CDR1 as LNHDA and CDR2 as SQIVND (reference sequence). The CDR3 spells CASRRTSGNTIYF. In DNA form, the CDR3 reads TGTGCCAGTAGACGGACCTCTGGAAACACCATATATTTT.

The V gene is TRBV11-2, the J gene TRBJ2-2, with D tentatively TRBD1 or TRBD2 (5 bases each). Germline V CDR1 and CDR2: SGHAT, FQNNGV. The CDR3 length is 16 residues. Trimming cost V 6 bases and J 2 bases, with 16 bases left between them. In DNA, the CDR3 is TGTGCCAGCAGGACCCTCGCCGGGGCTAACACCGGGGAGCTGTTTTTT. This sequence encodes CASRTLAGANTGELFF. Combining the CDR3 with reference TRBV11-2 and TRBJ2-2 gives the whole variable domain EAGVAQSPRYKIIEKRQSVAFWCNPISGHATLYWYQQILGQGPKLLIQFQNNGVVDDSQLPKDRFSAERLKGVDSTLKIQPAKLEDSAVYLCASRTLAGANTGELFFGEGSRLTVL.

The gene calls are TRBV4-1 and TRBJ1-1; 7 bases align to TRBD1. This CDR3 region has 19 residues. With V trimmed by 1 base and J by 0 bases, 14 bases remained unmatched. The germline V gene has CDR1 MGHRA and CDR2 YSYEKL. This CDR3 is CASSQARLRQGVLNTEAFF. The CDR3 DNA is TGCGCCAGCAGCCAAGCCCGCTTACGACAGGGTGTGTTGAACACTGAAGCTTTCTTT.

The CDR3 is CASSPDRTNGYTF. The CDR3 DNA reads TGTGCCAGCTCACCGGACAGAACTAATGGCTACACCTTC. The chain links TRBV18 to TRBJ1-2; D might be TRBD1 (6 bases). The germline V gene has CDR1 KGHSH and CDR2 LQKENI. V was pared by 3 bases and J by 6 bases, with 11 bases between. This CDR3 contains 13 residues.

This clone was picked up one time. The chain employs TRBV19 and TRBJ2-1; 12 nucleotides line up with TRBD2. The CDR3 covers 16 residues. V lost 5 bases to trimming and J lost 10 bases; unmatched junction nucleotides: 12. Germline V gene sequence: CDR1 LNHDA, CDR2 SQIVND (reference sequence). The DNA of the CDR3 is TGTGCCAGTAGTGCAGGACTAGCGGGGTCCTTTACAGAGCAGTTCTTC. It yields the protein CASSAGLAGSFTEQFF.

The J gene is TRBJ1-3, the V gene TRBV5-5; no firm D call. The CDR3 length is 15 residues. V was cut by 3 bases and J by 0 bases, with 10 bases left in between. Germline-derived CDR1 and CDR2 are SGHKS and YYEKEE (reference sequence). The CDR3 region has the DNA TGTGCCAGCAGCTCGGAGGGAGTCTCTGGAAACACCATATATTTT. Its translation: CASSSEGVSGNTIYF.

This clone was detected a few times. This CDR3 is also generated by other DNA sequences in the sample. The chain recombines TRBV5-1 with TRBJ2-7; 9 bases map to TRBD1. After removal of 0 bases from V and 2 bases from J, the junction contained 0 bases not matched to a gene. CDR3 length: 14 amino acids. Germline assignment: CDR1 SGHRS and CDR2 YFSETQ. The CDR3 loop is CASSLGQGAYEQYF. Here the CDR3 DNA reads TGCGCCAGCAGCTTGGGACAGGGGGCCTACGAGCAGTACTTC. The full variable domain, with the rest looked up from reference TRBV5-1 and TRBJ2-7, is KAGVTQTPRYLIKTRGQQVTLSCSPISGHRSVSWYQQTPGQGLQFLFEYFSETQRNKGNFPGRFSGRQFSNSRSEMNVSTLELGDSALYLCASSLGQGAYEQYFGPGTRLTVT.

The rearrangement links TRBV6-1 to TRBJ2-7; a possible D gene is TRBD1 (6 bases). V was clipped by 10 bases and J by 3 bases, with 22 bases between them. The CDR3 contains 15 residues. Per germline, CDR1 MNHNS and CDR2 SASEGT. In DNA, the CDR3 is TGTGCCAACAAACCGGGACATGGCCTAAACTACGAGCAGTACTTC. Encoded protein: CANKPGHGLNYEQYF.

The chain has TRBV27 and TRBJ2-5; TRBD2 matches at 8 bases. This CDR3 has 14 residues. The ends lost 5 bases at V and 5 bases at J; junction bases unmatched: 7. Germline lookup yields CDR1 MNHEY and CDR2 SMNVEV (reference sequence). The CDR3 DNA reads TGTGCCAGCAGTCCGAGCGGGAGCATGGAGACCCAGTACTTC. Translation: CASSPSGSMETQYF.

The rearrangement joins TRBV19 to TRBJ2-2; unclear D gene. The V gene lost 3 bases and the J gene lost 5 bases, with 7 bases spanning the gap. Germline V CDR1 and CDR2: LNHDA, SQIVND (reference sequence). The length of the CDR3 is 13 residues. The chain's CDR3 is CASSMDATGELFF. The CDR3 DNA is TGTGCCAGTAGTATGGACGCGACCGGGGAGCTGTTTTTT.

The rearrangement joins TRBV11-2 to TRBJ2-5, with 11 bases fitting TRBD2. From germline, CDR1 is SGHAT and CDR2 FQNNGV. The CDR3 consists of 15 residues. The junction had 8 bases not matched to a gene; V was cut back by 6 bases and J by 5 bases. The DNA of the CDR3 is TGTGCCAGCAGGGGTCTAGCGGGAGGTGATGAGACCCAGTACTTC. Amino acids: CASRGLAGGDETQYF.

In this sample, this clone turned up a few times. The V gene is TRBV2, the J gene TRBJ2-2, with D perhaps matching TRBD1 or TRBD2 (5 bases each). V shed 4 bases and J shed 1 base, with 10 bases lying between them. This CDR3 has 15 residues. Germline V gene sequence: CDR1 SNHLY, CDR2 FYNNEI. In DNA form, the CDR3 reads TGTGCCAGCAGTGGGGGACGGAGGAACACCGGGGAGCTGTTTTTT. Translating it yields CASSGGRRNTGELFF.

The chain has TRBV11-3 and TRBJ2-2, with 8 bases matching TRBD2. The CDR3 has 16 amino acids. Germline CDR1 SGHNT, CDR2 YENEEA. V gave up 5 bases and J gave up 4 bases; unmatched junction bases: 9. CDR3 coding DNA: TGTGCCAGCAGCCTGTCCTGGCGGGGGGTCACCGGGGAGCTGTTTTTT. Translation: CASSLSWRGVTGELFF.

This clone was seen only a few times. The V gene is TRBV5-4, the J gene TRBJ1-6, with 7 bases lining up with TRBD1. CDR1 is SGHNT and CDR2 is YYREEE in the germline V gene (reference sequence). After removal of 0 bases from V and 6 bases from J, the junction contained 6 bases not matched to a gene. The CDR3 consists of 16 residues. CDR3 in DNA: TGTGCCAGCAGCTTGGCTAAGGCAGGGGGTAATTCACCCCTCCACTTT. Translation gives CASSLAKAGGNSPLHF.

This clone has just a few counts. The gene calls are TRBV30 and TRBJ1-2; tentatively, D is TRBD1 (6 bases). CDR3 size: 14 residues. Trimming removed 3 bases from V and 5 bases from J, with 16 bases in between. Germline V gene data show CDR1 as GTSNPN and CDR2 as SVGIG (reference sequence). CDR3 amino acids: CAWRTGGGPYGYTF. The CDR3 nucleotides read TGTGCCTGGAGAACCGGGGGGGGCCCTTATGGCTACACCTTC.